Following are 26 T cell receptor beta chains from one sample sequenced in a study of neoadjuvant anti-PD-1 for oral cavity cancer. Profiling relied on immunoSEQ multiplex PCR, and the TCRdb table lists in-frame clones only, not all of them. Seen here are about 10,000 clones, roughly 64% observed once, and the top ten hold 4.5%. The time point denotes: after neoadjuvant nivolumab, at surgical resection. Sequencing used PBMCs, obtained after nivolumab (anti-PD-1) treatment. Source of these receptors: a person aged 40 to 85 with oral cavity squamous cell carcinoma.

This chain connects TRBV19 to TRBJ1-2, with unresolved D. Trimming cost V 1 base and J 4 bases, with 16 bases left between them. The CDR3 loop spans 16 amino acids. Germline CDR1 LNHDA, CDR2 SQIVND (reference sequence). The CDR3 region is CASSIGWTPGGYGYTF. CDR3 DNA sequence: TGTGCCAGTAGTATAGGGTGGACTCCCGGAGGCTATGGCTACACCTTC.

Only a few counts were recorded for this clone. The chain recombines TRBV5-1 with TRBJ1-6; D is possibly TRBD1 (5 bases). Germline values: CDR1 SGHRS, CDR2 YFSETQ. This CDR3 is built from 15 residues. V was shortened by 5 bases and J by 14 bases, with 23 bases between the two germline ends. In DNA form, the CDR3 reads TGCGCCAGCAGTCAGTCCCCAGGGTATCAGTCAGCCCTCCACTTT. Translated: CASSQSPGYQSALHF.

This clone showed up just a few times. The J gene is TRBJ2-7, the V gene TRBV28; D ambiguous. Germline V gene lookup returns CDR1 MDHEN and CDR2 SYDVKM. This CDR3 contains 14 residues. V gave up 3 bases and J gave up 3 bases, with 12 bases separating them. The CDR3 protein is CASSFPEKDYEQYF. CDR3 nucleotide sequence: TGTGCCAGCAGTTTTCCGGAAAAAGACTACGAGCAGTACTTC.

V usage is TRBV29-1 and J usage is TRBJ1-4, with TRBD1 matching 9 bases. Germline CDR1 is SQVTM and CDR2 is ANQGSEA. V dropped 5 bases and J dropped 7; count of bases not matched to a gene: 11. The CDR3 runs 15 residues. The CDR3: CSVKGGTGSSEKLFF. As DNA, the CDR3 is TGCAGCGTTAAGGGGGGGACAGGGAGTTCTGAAAAACTGTTTTTT.

The chain is built from TRBV10-2 and TRBJ2-5; perhaps TRBD1 as D (5 bases). Germline CDR1 and CDR2: WSHSY and SAAADI. CDR3 size: 13 residues. Trimming took 3 bases from V and 5 from J, leaving 10 bases between them. The CDR3 sequence: CASSEQDGETQYF. The CDR3 DNA reads as TGCGCCAGCAGTGAACAGGACGGTGAGACCCAGTACTTC.

The chain couples TRBV2 to TRBJ2-1; possible D gene TRBD2, 6 bases. CDR1 is SNHLY, CDR2 FYNNEI, per germline. Trimming took off 5 bases at V and 8 bases at J, with 10 bases between the two ends. The length of the CDR3 is 12 residues. CDR3 in amino acids: CASSPTRDEQFF. CDR3 DNA: TGTGCCAGCAGTCCGACTAGGGATGAGCAGTTCTTC.

The V and J genes are TRBV5-1 and TRBJ2-7, with a tentative D call TRBD1 (6 bases). The CDR3 is 12 residues long. Per germline, CDR1 SGHRS and CDR2 YFSETQ. Trimming removed 4 bases from V and 5 bases from J, with 10 bases in between. Written as DNA, the CDR3 is TGCGCCAGCAGCCAGCAGGGGCACGAGCAGTACTTC. Translating gives CASSQQGHEQYF.

This chain joins TRBV6-5 and TRBJ2-3; D is possibly TRBD1 (6 bases). Trimming took 0 bases from V and 4 from J, leaving 11 bases between them. The CDR3 extends over 15 amino acids. In germline, CDR1 is MNHEY, CDR2 SVGAGI. The CDR3: CASSYSIWGPDTQYF. CDR3 sequence (DNA): TGTGCCAGCAGTTACTCGATTTGGGGGCCAGATACGCAGTATTTT.

This chain uses TRBV14 with TRBJ2-2; perhaps TRBD2 as D (7 bases). The CDR3 is made up of 15 amino acids. Trimming removed 2 bases at V and 4 bases at J, with 11 bases between. Germline lookup yields CDR1 SGHDN and CDR2 FVKESK. CDR3 bases: TGTGCCAGCAGCCAACAGGGGAGGGCCACCGGGGAGCTGTTTTTT. This gives the protein CASSQQGRATGELFF. Filled out from reference TRBV14 and TRBJ2-2, the complete variable domain reads EAGVTQFPSHSVIEKGQTVTLRCDPISGHDNLYWYRRVMGKEIKFLLHFVKESKQDESGMPNNRFLAERTGGTYSTLKVQPAELEDSGVYFCASSQQGRATGELFFGEGSRLTVL.

The chain uses TRBV6-4 and TRBJ2-1; 10 bases match TRBD2. CDR3 size: 15 residues. Germline CDR1 and CDR2: MRHNA and SNTAGT. J gave up 8 bases and V 5 bases, and 9 bases lay outside the gene matches. The CDR3 sequence is CASSPQREGFHEQFF. The CDR3 DNA reads TGTGCCAGCAGTCCCCAGCGGGAGGGTTTCCATGAGCAGTTCTTC.

This chain connects TRBV11-2 to TRBJ2-3; 8 positions agree with TRBD2. V shed 4 bases, J shed 5 bases, and the junction held 8 bases outside the gene matches. The germline V gene has CDR1 SGHAT and CDR2 FQNNGV. There are 15 residues in the CDR3. CDR3 loop: CASSSPTSGLDTQYF. In DNA form, the CDR3 reads TGTGCCAGCAGCTCCCCCACTAGCGGACTAGATACGCAGTATTTT.

The chain has TRBV10-3 and TRBJ2-3, with 10 positions matching TRBD2. J was trimmed by 3 bases and V by 3 bases; bases with no gene match: 3. The germline V gene encodes CDR1 ENHRY and CDR2 SYGVKD. The CDR3 is made up of 15 amino acids. CDR3 protein: CAISDPGLATDTQYF. CDR3 coding DNA: TGTGCCATCAGTGACCCGGGACTAGCGACAGATACGCAGTATTTT.

This clone was detected a few times. J is TRBJ1-5 and V is TRBV2, with unresolved D. This CDR3 has 13 residues. Germline-derived CDR1 and CDR2 are SNHLY and FYNNEI. V was trimmed by 6 bases and J by 1 base, leaving 7 bases between them. CDR3: CASSGYSNQPQHF. The CDR3 DNA reads as TGTGCCAGCAGCGGATACAGCAATCAGCCCCAGCATTTT.

The chain couples TRBV5-6 to TRBJ2-3, with D possibly being TRBD1 (6 bases). V was clipped by 2 bases and J by 5 bases, with 9 bases between them. CDR1 is SGHDT, CDR2 YYEEEE, per germline. This CDR3 spans 13 amino acids. As DNA, the CDR3 is TGTGCCAGCAGCTTCACAGGGAGAGATACGCAGTATTTT. Translated: CASSFTGRDTQYF. The full variable domain, with the rest looked up from reference TRBV5-6 and TRBJ2-3, is DAGVTQSPTHLIKTRGQQVTLRCSPKSGHDTVSWYQQALGQGPQFIFQYYEEEERQRGNFPDRFSGHQFPNYSSELNVNALLLGDSALYLCASSFTGRDTQYFGPGTRLTVL.

CDR3 nucleotides: TGTGCCAGCAGTTTCAGAACAGGGGGCGCGAGGGACACTGAAGCTTTCTTT. Its protein product is CASSFRTGGARDTEAFF. The chain uses TRBV27 and TRBJ1-1; TRBD1 matches at 9 bases. Trimming removed 3 bases from V and 3 bases from J; junction bases left unmatched: 11. This CDR3 has 17 amino acids. Germline CDR1 is MNHEY and CDR2 is SMNVEV (reference sequence).

This chain links TRBV2 with TRBJ2-7; 7 nucleotides match TRBD1. After removal of 8 bases from V and 5 bases from J, the junction contained 15 bases not matched to a gene. Looked up from germline, CDR1 is SNHLY and CDR2 is FYNNEI. The CDR3 runs 15 residues. The CDR3 nucleotides read TGTGCCAGCGGGGCCACAAGGGGGCAGGGGCACGAGCAGTACTTC. Amino acid sequence: CASGATRGQGHEQYF. Together with reference TRBV2 and TRBJ2-7, the CDR3 gives the full variable domain: EPEVTQTPSHQVTQMGQEVILRCVPISNHLYFYWYRQILGQKVEFLVSFYNNEISEKSEIFDDQFSVERPDGSNFTLKIRSTKLEDSAMYFCASGATRGQGHEQYFGPGTRLTVT.

The chain recombines TRBV2 with TRBJ1-5; weak D call: TRBD1 (5 bases). The CDR3 spans 15 residues. Trimming shortened V by 4 bases and J by 2 bases, and 12 bases separated the two germline ends. Germline CDR1 SNHLY, CDR2 FYNNEI. The CDR3: CASSVSGRGNQPQHF. CDR3 DNA sequence: TGTGCCAGCAGTGTCTCGGGACGGGGCAATCAGCCCCAGCATTTT.

This clone showed up just once. The chain is built from TRBV21-1 and TRBJ2-2; whether TRBD2, the table's D call, matches the DNA was not checked. TRBV21-1 is labeled a pseudogene. The CDR3 totals 24 residues. The CDR3 sequence: CASSKDPLAPKPVRNPGVTGELFF. The CDR3 region has the DNA TGTGCCAGCAGCAAAGACCCGCTAGCCCCGAAACCTGTACGAAACCCTGGCGTCACCGGGGAGCTGTTTTTT.

This clone was counted only a few times. The V and J genes are TRBV29-1 and TRBJ1-1, with D perhaps TRBD1 (6 bases). V was trimmed by 4 bases and J by 4 bases, leaving 13 bases between them. The length of the CDR3 is 13 residues. Germline CDR1 reads SQVTM; CDR2 reads ANQGSEA. Here the CDR3 reads CSVVQGLTTEAFF. DNA of the CDR3: TGCAGCGTTGTGCAGGGGCTAACCACTGAAGCTTTCTTT.

The V call is TRBV6-1, the J call TRBJ2-3; D is possibly TRBD1 or TRBD2 (5 bases each). Trimming took 3 bases from V and 4 from J, leaving 11 bases between them. The CDR3 loop spans 14 amino acids. Germline CDR1 reads MNHNS; CDR2 reads SASEGT. In DNA form, the CDR3 reads TGTGCCAGCAGTGAGGTCCAGGGACCAGATACGCAGTATTTT. This translates into CASSEVQGPDTQYF.

This clone showed up just a few times. This chain uses TRBV6-4 with TRBJ1-6; the match to TRBD1 covers 8 bases. The CDR3 sequence is 14 residues long. Germline-derived CDR1 and CDR2 are MRHNA and SNTAGT. V shed 6 bases and J 9 bases; nucleotides not matched to a gene: 7. The DNA of the CDR3 is TGTGCCAGCAGAGCTGGACAGGGATCTTCACCCCTCCACTTT. It is translated as CASRAGQGSSPLHF.

The chain links TRBV5-4 to TRBJ2-7; 8 nucleotides line up with TRBD1. The V gene end was trimmed by 0 bases and the J gene end by 0 bases; junction bases not matched to a gene: 5. This CDR3 has 16 residues. Germline CDR1 reads SGHNT; CDR2 reads YYREEE (reference sequence). CDR3 protein: CASSLAGTGLSYEQYF. In nucleotides, the CDR3 is TGTGCCAGCAGCTTGGCCGGGACAGGCCTCTCCTACGAGCAGTACTTC.

A few counts support this clone. This chain joins TRBV2 and TRBJ1-1; no definite D call. This CDR3 is 15 amino acids long. The germline V gene has CDR1 SNHLY and CDR2 FYNNEI. V dropped 4 bases and J dropped 4 bases, with 16 bases sitting between them. CDR3 residues: CASSVGVGPGTEAFF. CDR3 coding DNA: TGTGCCAGCAGTGTTGGGGTAGGACCGGGCACTGAAGCTTTCTTT. Variable domain in full (rest from reference TRBV2 and TRBJ1-1): EPEVTQTPSHQVTQMGQEVILRCVPISNHLYFYWYRQILGQKVEFLVSFYNNEISEKSEIFDDQFSVERPDGSNFTLKIRSTKLEDSAMYFCASSVGVGPGTEAFFGQGTRLTVV.

The chain uses TRBV9 and TRBJ1-4; 9 bases map to TRBD1. With V trimmed by 0 bases and J by 5 bases, 2 bases remained unmatched. The CDR3 contains 15 residues. Germline-derived CDR1 and CDR2 are SGDLS and YYNGEE. CDR3 loop: CASSVGGTGNEKLFF. For the CDR3, the DNA is TGTGCCAGCAGCGTAGGAGGGACAGGGAATGAAAAACTGTTTTTT.

The chain combines TRBV6-1 with TRBJ1-1, with 8 bases aligning to TRBD1. CDR3 length equals 14 residues. The junction had 8 bases not matched to a gene; V was cut back by 6 bases and J by 5 bases. Germline loops: CDR1 MNHNS, CDR2 SASEGT. CDR3 in DNA: TGTGCCAGCAGCGAACAGGGGGGAACGACTGAAGCTTTCTTT. Translation: CASSEQGGTTEAFF.

The CDR3: CSVLTGTYEQYF. The CDR3 DNA is TGCAGCGTCCTTACAGGGACATACGAGCAGTACTTC. This chain connects TRBV29-1 to TRBJ2-7, with D perhaps TRBD1 (6 bases). This CDR3 has 12 amino acids. With 6 bases removed from V and 4 bases from J, the gap between germline ends came to 13 bases. Germline V gene lookup returns CDR1 SQVTM and CDR2 ANQGSEA.